The 28 T cell receptor beta chains below come from one sample, sequenced in a study of blood T cell repertoires in COVID-19. Assay used: immunoSEQ multiplex PCR; TCRdb lists only in-frame clones, some missing. The sample includes roughly 250,000 clones, about 82% of them seen just once. Sequencing used PBMCs or T cells enriched from blood (not recorded which). Source of these receptors: a woman aged 45-65 years who had recovered from COVID-19.

The chain combines TRBV30 with TRBJ2-1, with TRBD2 identical over 10 bases. Germline CDR1 GTSNPN, CDR2 SVGIG (reference sequence). Trimming at V came to 3 bases and at J to 5 bases, leaving 10 bases not matched to a gene. This CDR3 has 16 amino acids. The chain's CDR3 is CAWSRLGLAVNNEQFF. The DNA for the CDR3 is TGTGCCTGGAGCCGTCTAGGACTAGCGGTCAACAATGAGCAGTTCTTC.

V usage is TRBV6-4 and J usage is TRBJ1-2; 9 bases map to TRBD1. This CDR3 has 13 residues. The V gene's germline CDR1 is MRHNA and CDR2 SNTAGT. The J segment lost 9 bases and the V segment lost 3 bases, leaving 5 bases of the junction unmatched. The CDR3 here is CASSEGQGSSYTF. The CDR3 bases are TGTGCCAGCAGTGAGGGACAGGGCTCTAGCTACACCTTC.

This clone has just one count. This sequence joins TRBV18 and TRBJ1-3; D might be TRBD1 (6 bases). From germline, CDR1 is KGHSH and CDR2 LQKENI. The CDR3 contains 16 residues. The V gene lost 2 bases and the J gene lost 0 bases, with 11 bases spanning the gap. The CDR3 region is CASSPGGQISGNTIYF. The DNA of the CDR3 is TGTGCCAGCTCACCAGGAGGACAGATCTCTGGAAACACCATATATTTT.

The rearrangement links TRBV15 to TRBJ1-2; D unclear. With 5 bases removed from V and 0 bases from J, the gap between germline ends came to 7 bases. The CDR3 loop spans 13 amino acids. The germline gives CDR1 LNHNV, CDR2 YYDKDF (reference sequence). Here the CDR3 reads CATSAVSNYGYTF. The DNA for the CDR3 is TGTGCCACCAGCGCAGTATCTAACTATGGCTACACCTTC.

This chain joins TRBV4-3 and TRBJ2-1; 8 bases are a match to TRBD2. V gave up 0 bases and J gave up 10 bases; unmatched junction bases: 8. CDR1 is LGHNA and CDR2 is YSLEER in the germline V gene. The CDR3 loop spans 15 amino acids. The CDR3 region has the DNA TGCGCCAGCAGCCAAGATGCGGGGGGCCTAGCCGAGCAGTTCTTC. Translating it yields CASSQDAGGLAEQFF.

The V and J genes are TRBV6-1 and TRBJ2-7, with 7 bases identical to TRBD1. The CDR3 spans 15 residues. Germline CDR1 reads MNHNS; CDR2 reads SASEGT. The junction had 6 bases not matched to a gene; V was cut back by 0 bases and J by 4 bases. The CDR3 DNA follows: TGTGCCAGCAGTGAAGCGTGGGACAGTTCTTACGAGCAGTACTTC. This sequence encodes CASSEAWDSSYEQYF.

The rearrangement uses TRBV10-3 and TRBJ2-2; a possible D gene is TRBD2 (6 bases). Germline CDR1 ENHRY, CDR2 SYGVKD. V was cut by 4 bases and J by 6 bases, with 6 bases left in between. The CDR3 sequence is 12 residues long. The CDR3 is CAISAGAGELFF. The DNA of the CDR3 is TGTGCCATCAGTGCGGGGGCCGGGGAGCTGTTTTTT.

The V call is TRBV7-8, the J call TRBJ2-1, with D possibly being TRBD1 (6 bases). The CDR3 runs 14 residues. From germline, CDR1 is SGHVS and CDR2 FQNEAQ. Trimming stripped 8 bases from V and 9 bases from J, with 20 bases between. CDR3 in amino acids: CASVRLAGAGEQFF. CDR3 nucleotides: TGTGCCAGCGTGAGACTGGCAGGGGCAGGTGAGCAGTTCTTC.

The chain recombines TRBV4-1 with TRBJ1-2, with D perhaps matching TRBD1 (6 bases). This CDR3 has 13 amino acids. V shed 4 bases and J shed 4 bases, with 10 bases lying between them. CDR1 MGHRA and CDR2 YSYEKL come from the germline V gene. The CDR3 is CASSPTGIYGYTF. As DNA, the CDR3 is TGCGCCAGCAGCCCAACAGGGATCTATGGCTACACCTTC.

The chain carries TRBV4-1 and TRBJ2-7, with D possibly matching TRBD1 (5 bases). CDR1 and CDR2 from the germline V gene are MGHRA and YSYEKL. The V end lost 6 bases, the J end lost 0 bases, and 12 bases lay between the germline ends. CDR3 size: 14 residues. As DNA, the CDR3 is TGCGCCAGCAGTAAAGGGGCCAACTCCTACGAGCAGTACTTC. As protein: CASSKGANSYEQYF.

The chain recombines TRBV14 with TRBJ1-2; tentative D call: TRBD1 (6 bases). The CDR3 is 14 residues long. The germline gives CDR1 SGHDN, CDR2 FVKESK. Trimming shortened V by 3 bases and J by 4 bases, and 12 bases separated the two germline ends. The CDR3 DNA reads TGTGCCAGCAGCCACCGTACAGGGTTCTATGGCTACACCTTC. Its translation is CASSHRTGFYGYTF.

This clone was seen more than once but under ten times. This sequence joins TRBV12-3 or TRBV12-4 and TRBJ1-5; D gene ambiguous. The CDR3 is 12 residues long. The V gene lost 3 bases and the J gene lost 11 bases, with 11 bases spanning the gap. The CDR3 loop is CASSFPPGAQHF. CDR3 nucleotides: TGTGCCAGCAGTTTCCCTCCGGGAGCCCAGCATTTT.

The V call is TRBV5-1, the J call TRBJ2-7; weak D call: TRBD2 (6 bases). Germline V gene lookup returns CDR1 SGHRS and CDR2 YFSETQ. CDR3 size: 18 residues. The ends were cut back, 4 bases at V and 0 bases at J, with 23 bases in the middle. The DNA of the CDR3 is TGCGCCAGCAGCGGGCCGGTCGTGCGCGGGGAAAGCTCCTACGAGCAGTACTTC. Its protein is CASSGPVVRGESSYEQYF.

The chain has TRBV28 and TRBJ2-7, with D perhaps matching TRBD2 (7 bases). Trimming removed 4 bases at V and 4 bases at J, with 20 bases between. Germline V gene lookup returns CDR1 MDHEN and CDR2 SYDVKM. The CDR3 length is 16 residues. For the CDR3, the DNA is TGTGCCAGCAGTTCCCCCGGTGGGGGGGGCCCTTACGAGCAGTACTTC. Protein sequence: CASSSPGGGGPYEQYF. Full variable domain (outside the CDR3, taken from reference TRBV28 and TRBJ2-7): DVKVTQSSRYLVKRTGEKVFLECVQDMDHENMFWYRQDPGLGLRLIYFSYDVKMKEKGDIPEGYSVSREKKERFSLILESASTNQTSMYLCASSSPGGGGPYEQYFGPGTRLTVT.

The chain combines TRBV25-1 with TRBJ2-5; no definite D call. Germline CDR1 is MGHDK and CDR2 is SYGVNS. This CDR3 has 14 residues. V lost 1 base and J 2 bases, leaving 8 bases between the germline ends. In nucleotides, the CDR3 is TGTGCCAGCAGTGAATTCGATCAGCAAGAGACCCAGTACTTC. This gives the protein CASSEFDQQETQYF.

V is TRBV5-3 and J is TRBJ2-2, with 13 nucleotides matching TRBD2. TRBV5-3 is flagged as an ORF with uncertain function. This CDR3 has 16 amino acids. The V and J ends lost 3 bases and 3 bases, in that order; junction bases with no gene match: 2. CDR3 region: CARSSGLAGDTGELFF. In DNA form, the CDR3 reads TGTGCCAGAAGCTCCGGACTAGCGGGAGACACCGGGGAGCTGTTTTTT.

The V call is TRBV6-2 or TRBV6-3, the J call TRBJ2-4; 12 bases align to TRBD1. CDR3 size: 21 residues. V shed 2 bases and J 2 bases; nucleotides not matched to a gene: 16. Germline assignment: CDR1 MNHEY and CDR2 SVGEGT. The CDR3 region is CASSYRILLRDRGLTKNIQYF. DNA of the CDR3: TGTGCCAGCAGTTACCGTATCCTTTTGCGGGACAGGGGGCTCACCAAAAACATTCAGTACTTC.

The genes are TRBV30 and TRBJ2-3; D remains ambiguous. CDR1 and CDR2 (germline): GTSNPN, SVGIG (reference sequence). The CDR3 is made up of 12 amino acids. Trimming took off 1 base at V and 2 bases at J, with 4 bases between the two ends. The DNA for the CDR3 is TGTGCCTGGAGTGCTTCCACAGATACGCAGTATTTT. This encodes CAWSASTDTQYF.

The chain couples TRBV28 to TRBJ1-2; 8 nucleotides agree with TRBD1. The V gene end was trimmed by 2 bases and the J gene end by 1 base; junction bases not matched to a gene: 6. Germline CDR1 reads MDHEN; CDR2 reads SYDVKM. The CDR3 sequence is 16 residues long. CDR3 sequence: CASSLRQGNINYGYTF. For the CDR3, the DNA is TGTGCCAGCAGTTTACGACAGGGGAATATTAACTATGGCTACACCTTC.

The J gene is TRBJ2-1, the V gene TRBV4-1; TRBD2 agrees at 7 bases. The CDR3 runs 17 residues. The germline V gene has CDR1 MGHRA and CDR2 YSYEKL. V lost 3 bases and J lost 0; bases outside the gene matches: 8. CDR3 sequence reads: CASSQVLAPSSYNEQFF. The CDR3 DNA sequence: TGCGCCAGCAGCCAGGTACTAGCGCCGAGCTCCTACAATGAGCAGTTCTTC.

The chain combines TRBV6-2 or TRBV6-3 with TRBJ2-7; TRBD1 is a possible D gene (5 bases). Germline values: CDR1 MNHEY, CDR2 SVGEGT. V lost 1 base and J lost 5, with 12 bases in between. CDR3 size: 14 residues. The CDR3 DNA sequence: TGTGCCAGCAGTTACTGGGGCCTTGTTCACGAGCAGTACTTC. This gives the protein CASSYWGLVHEQYF.

The chain is built from TRBV18 and TRBJ1-6; D uncertain. Germline CDR1 and CDR2: KGHSH and LQKENI. There are 19 residues in the CDR3. The V and J ends lost 4 bases and 0 bases respectively, with 19 bases between them. The CDR3 spells CASSLRGLLTSSYNSPLHF. The CDR3 coding sequence is TGTGCCAGCTCACTTCGGGGTCTTCTAACAAGCTCCTATAATTCACCCCTCCACTTT.

The table lists this clone with a few counts. The V call is TRBV4-3, the J call TRBJ2-2; 8 bases line up with TRBD1. J lost 6 bases, V lost 1 base, and 7 bases had no gene match. From germline, CDR1 is LGHNA and CDR2 YSLEER. The CDR3 loop spans 16 amino acids. Here the CDR3 DNA reads TGCGCCAGCAGCCAAGTTAGAGCACAGGGGGCCGGGGAGCTGTTTTTT. Translating gives CASSQVRAQGAGELFF.

J is TRBJ1-5 and V is TRBV7-8; 7 nucleotides agree with TRBD1. Germline V gene sequence: CDR1 SGHVS, CDR2 FQNEAQ. Trimming at V came to 4 bases and at J to 0 bases, leaving 3 bases not matched to a gene. There are 15 residues in the CDR3. CDR3 sequence reads: CASSSDRASNQPQHF. CDR3 DNA: TGTGCCAGCAGCTCTGACAGGGCTAGCAATCAGCCCCAGCATTTT.

CDR3 DNA: TGTGCCTGGAGAGCGTGGGGATTTCGTCAGCGGGAGTCTCACAATGAGCAGTTCTTC. This translates into CAWRAWGFRQRESHNEQFF. The chain carries TRBV30 and TRBJ2-1; 8 nucleotides match TRBD2. Germline values: CDR1 GTSNPN, CDR2 SVGIG (reference sequence). V was pared by 3 bases and J by 5 bases, with 21 bases of the junction left unmatched. This CDR3 comprises 19 residues.

This clone was seen once. The chain combines TRBV4-3 with TRBJ2-3; perhaps TRBD1 as D (5 bases). Germline V gene data show CDR1 as LGHNA and CDR2 as YSLEER. Deletions cut 1 base from V and 10 bases from J, with 9 bases between. The CDR3 is made up of 12 amino acids. CDR3 sequence: CASSQGGSPQYF. Written as DNA, the CDR3 is TGCGCCAGCAGCCAAGGGGGCAGTCCGCAGTATTTT.

This sequence joins TRBV7-6 and TRBJ2-3; D remains unclear. Trimming left V 5 bases short and J 4 bases short, with 28 bases between. Germline values: CDR1 SGHVS, CDR2 FNYEAQ. The CDR3 covers 19 residues. This chain's CDR3 is CASSTTPTRAGTRADTQYF. The DNA of the CDR3 is TGTGCCAGCAGCACAACCCCCACCCGAGCAGGTACCCGCGCAGATACGCAGTATTTT.

This sequence joins TRBV5-1 and TRBJ2-5; the match to TRBD2 covers 8 bases. Germline trimming cut 3 bases from V and 0 bases from J; bases unmatched to any gene: 10. This CDR3 has 17 residues. Germline CDR1 reads SGHRS; CDR2 reads YFSETQ. CDR3 sequence (DNA): TGCGCCAGCAGCTCCCCCCTGGGTAGCGGGGACCAAGAGACCCAGTACTTC. Protein: CASSSPLGSGDQETQYF. Full variable domain (rest looked up from reference TRBV5-1 and TRBJ2-5): KAGVTQTPRYLIKTRGQQVTLSCSPISGHRSVSWYQQTPGQGLQFLFEYFSETQRNKGNFPGRFSGRQFSNSRSEMNVSTLELGDSALYLCASSSPLGSGDQETQYFGPGTRLLVL.